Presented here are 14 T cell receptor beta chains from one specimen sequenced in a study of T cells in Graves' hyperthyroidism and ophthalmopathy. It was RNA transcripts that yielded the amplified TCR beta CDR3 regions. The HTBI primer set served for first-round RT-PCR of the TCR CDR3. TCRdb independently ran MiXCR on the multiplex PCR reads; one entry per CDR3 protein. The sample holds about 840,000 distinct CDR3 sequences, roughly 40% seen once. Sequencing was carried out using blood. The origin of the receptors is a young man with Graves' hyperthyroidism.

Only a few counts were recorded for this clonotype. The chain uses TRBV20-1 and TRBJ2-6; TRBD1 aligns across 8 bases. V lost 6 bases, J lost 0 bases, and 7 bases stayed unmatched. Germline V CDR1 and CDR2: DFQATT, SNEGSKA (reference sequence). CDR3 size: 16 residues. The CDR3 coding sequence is TGCAGTGCGCGGACAGGGCGACCCTCTGGGGCCAACGTCCTGACTTTC. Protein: CSARTGRPSGANVLTF.

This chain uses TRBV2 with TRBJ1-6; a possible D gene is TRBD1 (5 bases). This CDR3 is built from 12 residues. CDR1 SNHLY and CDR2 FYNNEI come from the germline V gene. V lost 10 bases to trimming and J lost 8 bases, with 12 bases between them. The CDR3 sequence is CATRAVDSPLHF. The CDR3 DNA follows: TGTGCCACCAGGGCTGTGGATTCACCCCTCCACTTT.

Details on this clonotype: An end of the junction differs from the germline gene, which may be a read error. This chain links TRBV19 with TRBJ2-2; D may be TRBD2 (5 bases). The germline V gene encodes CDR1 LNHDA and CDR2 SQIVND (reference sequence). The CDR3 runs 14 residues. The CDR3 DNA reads TGTGCCAGTAGTATTAATATGGAGGTCGGGGAGCCGTTTTTT. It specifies CASSINMEVGEPFF.

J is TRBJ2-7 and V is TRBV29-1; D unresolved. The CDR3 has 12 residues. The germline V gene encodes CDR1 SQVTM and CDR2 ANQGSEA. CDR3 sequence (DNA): TGCAGTTACCCCAGCCAGCGCTACGAGCAGTACTTC. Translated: CSYPSQRYEQYF.

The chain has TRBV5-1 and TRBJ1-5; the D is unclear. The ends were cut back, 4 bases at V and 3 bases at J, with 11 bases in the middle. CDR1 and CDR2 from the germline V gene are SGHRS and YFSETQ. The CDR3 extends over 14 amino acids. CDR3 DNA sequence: TGCGCCAGCAGCCCGGACGACCCCAATCAGCCCCAGCATTTT. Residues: CASSPDDPNQPQHF.

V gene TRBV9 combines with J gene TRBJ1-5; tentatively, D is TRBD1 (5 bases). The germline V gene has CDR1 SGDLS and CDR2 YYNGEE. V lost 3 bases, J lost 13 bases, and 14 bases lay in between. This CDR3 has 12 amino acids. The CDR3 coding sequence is TGTGCCAGCAGCGGGGGGGACCGCAAACAGCATTTT. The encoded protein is CASSGGDRKQHF.

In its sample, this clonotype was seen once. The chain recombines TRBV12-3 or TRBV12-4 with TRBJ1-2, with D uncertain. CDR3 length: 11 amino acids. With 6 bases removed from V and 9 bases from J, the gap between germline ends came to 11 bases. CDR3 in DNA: TGTGCCAGCAGCCTTCTCTTTAGCTACACCTTC. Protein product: CASSLLFSYTF.

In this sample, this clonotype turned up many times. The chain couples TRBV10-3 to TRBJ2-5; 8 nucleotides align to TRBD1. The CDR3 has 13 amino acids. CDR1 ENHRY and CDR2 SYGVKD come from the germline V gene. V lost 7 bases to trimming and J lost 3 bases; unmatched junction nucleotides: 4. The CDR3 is CAIKGQAEETQYF. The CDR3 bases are TGTGCCATCAAGGGACAGGCGGAAGAGACCCAGTACTTC.

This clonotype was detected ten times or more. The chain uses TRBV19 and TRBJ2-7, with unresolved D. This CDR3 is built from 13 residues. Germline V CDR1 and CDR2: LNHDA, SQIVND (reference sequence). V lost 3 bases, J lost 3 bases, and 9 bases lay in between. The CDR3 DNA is TGTGCCAGTAGTATCCCCAACAGCTACGAGCAGTACTTC. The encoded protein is CASSIPNSYEQYF.

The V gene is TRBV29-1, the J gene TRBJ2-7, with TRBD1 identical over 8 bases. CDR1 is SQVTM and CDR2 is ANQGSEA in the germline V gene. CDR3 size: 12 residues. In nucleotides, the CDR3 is TGCAGGGACAGGGCCTACTCCTACGAGCAGTACTTC. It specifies CRDRAYSYEQYF.

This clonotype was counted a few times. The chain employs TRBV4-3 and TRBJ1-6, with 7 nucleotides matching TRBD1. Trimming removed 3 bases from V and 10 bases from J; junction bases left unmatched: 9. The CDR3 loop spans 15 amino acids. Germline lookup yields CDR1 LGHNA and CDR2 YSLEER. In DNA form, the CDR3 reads TGCGCCAGCAGCCATGGAGACAGGGATGGATCACCCCTCCACTTT. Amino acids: CASSHGDRDGSPLHF.

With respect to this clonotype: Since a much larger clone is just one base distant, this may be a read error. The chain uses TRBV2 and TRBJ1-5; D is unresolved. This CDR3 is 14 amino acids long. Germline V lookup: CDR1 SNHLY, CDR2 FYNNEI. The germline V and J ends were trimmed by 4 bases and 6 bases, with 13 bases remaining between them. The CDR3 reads CASSGSEVGQPQHF. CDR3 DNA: TGTGCCAGCAGTGGAAGTGAGGTAGGTCAGCCCCAGCATTTT.

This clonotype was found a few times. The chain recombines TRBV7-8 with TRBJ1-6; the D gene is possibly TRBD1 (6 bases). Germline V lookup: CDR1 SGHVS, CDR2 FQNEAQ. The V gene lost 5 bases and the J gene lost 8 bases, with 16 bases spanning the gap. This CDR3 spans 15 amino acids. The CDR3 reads CASSPRRGGDSPLHF. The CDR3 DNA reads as TGTGCCAGCAGCCCCCGAAGGGGGGGAGATTCACCCCTCCACTTT.

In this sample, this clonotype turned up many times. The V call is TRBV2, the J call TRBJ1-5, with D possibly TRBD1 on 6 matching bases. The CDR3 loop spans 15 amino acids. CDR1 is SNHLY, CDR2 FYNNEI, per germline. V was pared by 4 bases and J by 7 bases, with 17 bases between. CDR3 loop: CASSAWGPMGQPQHF. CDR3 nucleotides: TGTGCCAGCAGTGCCTGGGGGCCTATGGGGCAGCCCCAGCATTTT.